This TCR beta chain stems from a study of cytomegalovirus exposure and HLA in healthy donors. Study at large: According to later analysis, the same platform produced the 120 or so validation and under 700 first-cohort repertoires.

As regards this clone: Its target is not known.

Notes on the study in general: Reported results showed that the classifier diagnosed cytomegalovirus status with high specificity and sensitivity. Despite most TCR sequences being rare, some public TCRs occurred in many donors.

The table came from immunoSEQ multiplex PCR; TCRdb's copy has only in-frame clones and leaves some out. The profile covers fewer than 350,000 clones, with around 89% appearing a single time and roughly 0.93% taken by the ten largest. The sequence was collected from a woman under 30 in good health and CMV-seronegative. The sample comprised PBMCs.

The CDR3 sequence: CASTFGGVGGYTF. DNA of the CDR3: TGCGCCAGTACGTTTGGGGGGGTAGGTGGCTACACCTTC. The rearrangement joins TRBV10-2 to TRBJ1-2; TRBD1 might be the D (5 bases). This CDR3 region has 13 residues. CDR1 and CDR2 from the germline V gene are WSHSY and SAAADI. Deletions cut 9 bases from V and 7 bases from J, with 18 bases between.